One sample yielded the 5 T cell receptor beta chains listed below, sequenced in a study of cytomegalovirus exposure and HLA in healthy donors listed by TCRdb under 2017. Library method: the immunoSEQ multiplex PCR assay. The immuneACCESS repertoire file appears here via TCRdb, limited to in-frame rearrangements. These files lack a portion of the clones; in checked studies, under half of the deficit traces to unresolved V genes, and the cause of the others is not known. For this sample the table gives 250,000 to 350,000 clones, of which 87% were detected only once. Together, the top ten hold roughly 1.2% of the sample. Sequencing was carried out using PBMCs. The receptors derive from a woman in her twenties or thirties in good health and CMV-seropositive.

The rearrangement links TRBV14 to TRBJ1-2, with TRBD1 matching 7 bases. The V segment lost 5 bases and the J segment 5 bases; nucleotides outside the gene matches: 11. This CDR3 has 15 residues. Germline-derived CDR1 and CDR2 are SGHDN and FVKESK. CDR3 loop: CASSKQTGSGYGYTF. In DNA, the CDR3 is TGTGCCAGCAGCAAACAGACAGGGTCTGGATATGGCTACACCTTC.

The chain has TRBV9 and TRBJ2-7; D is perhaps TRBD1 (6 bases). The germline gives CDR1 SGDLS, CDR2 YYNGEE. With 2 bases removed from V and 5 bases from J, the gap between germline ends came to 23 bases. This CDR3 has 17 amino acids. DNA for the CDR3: TGTGCCAGCAGCGTGGGGACCGTAGGCCCACAGGGAGACGAGCAGTACTTC. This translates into CASSVGTVGPQGDEQYF.

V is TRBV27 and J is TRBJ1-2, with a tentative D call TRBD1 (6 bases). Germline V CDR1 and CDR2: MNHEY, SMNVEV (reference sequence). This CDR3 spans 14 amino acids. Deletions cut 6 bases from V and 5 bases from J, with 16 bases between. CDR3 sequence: CASRSRGGGYGYTF. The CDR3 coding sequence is TGTGCCAGCAGGTCCAGGGGTGGAGGGTATGGCTACACCTTC.

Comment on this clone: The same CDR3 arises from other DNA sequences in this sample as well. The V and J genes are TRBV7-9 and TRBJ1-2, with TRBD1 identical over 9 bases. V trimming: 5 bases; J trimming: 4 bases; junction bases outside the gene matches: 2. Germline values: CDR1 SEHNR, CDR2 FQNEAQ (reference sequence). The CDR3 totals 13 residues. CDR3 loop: CASSQGQGYGYTF. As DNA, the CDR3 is TGTGCCAGCAGCCAGGGACAGGGCTATGGCTACACCTTC.

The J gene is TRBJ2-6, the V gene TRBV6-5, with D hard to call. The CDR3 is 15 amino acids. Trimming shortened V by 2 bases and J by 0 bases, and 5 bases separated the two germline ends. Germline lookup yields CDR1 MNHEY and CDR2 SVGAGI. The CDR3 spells CASSYEDSGANVLTF. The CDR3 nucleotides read TGTGCCAGCAGTTACGAGGACTCTGGGGCCAACGTCCTGACTTTC.